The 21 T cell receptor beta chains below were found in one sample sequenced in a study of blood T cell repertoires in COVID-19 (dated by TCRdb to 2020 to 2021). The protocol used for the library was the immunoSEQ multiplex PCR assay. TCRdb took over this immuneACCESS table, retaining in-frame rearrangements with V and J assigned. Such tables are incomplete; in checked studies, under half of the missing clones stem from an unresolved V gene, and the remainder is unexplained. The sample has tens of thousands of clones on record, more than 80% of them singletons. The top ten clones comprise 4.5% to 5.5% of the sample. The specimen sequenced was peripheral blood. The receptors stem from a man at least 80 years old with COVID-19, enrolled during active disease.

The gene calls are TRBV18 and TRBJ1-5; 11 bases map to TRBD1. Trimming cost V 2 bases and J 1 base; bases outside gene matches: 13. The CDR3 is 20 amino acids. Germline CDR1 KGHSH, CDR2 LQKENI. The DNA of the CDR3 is TGTGCCAGCTCACCAGCACTTGGGACAGGGGGAAGTGTGAGCAATCAGCCCCAGCATTTT. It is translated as CASSPALGTGGSVSNQPQHF.

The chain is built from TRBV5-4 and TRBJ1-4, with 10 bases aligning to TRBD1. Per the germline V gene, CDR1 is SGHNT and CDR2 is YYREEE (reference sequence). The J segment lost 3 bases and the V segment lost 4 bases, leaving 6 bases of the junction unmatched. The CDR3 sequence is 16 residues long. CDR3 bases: TGTGCCAGCAGCGGGGGACAGGGGTCTTCTAATGAAAAACTGTTTTTT. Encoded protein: CASSGGQGSSNEKLFF.

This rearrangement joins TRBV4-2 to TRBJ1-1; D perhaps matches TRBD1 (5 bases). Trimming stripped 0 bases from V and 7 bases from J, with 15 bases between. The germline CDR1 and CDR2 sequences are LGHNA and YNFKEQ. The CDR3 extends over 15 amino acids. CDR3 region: CASSQEGQEYSEAFF. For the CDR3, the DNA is TGTGCCAGCAGCCAAGAGGGGCAGGAATATAGTGAAGCTTTCTTT.

CDR3: CASSTVGQGYNYGYTF. Written as DNA, the CDR3 is TGTGCCAGCAGCACAGTGGGACAGGGGTATAACTATGGCTACACCTTC. The chain uses TRBV28 and TRBJ1-2; 10 bases align to TRBD1. J gave up 1 base and V 6 bases, and 8 bases lay outside the gene matches. In germline, CDR1 is MDHEN, CDR2 SYDVKM. This CDR3 spans 16 amino acids.

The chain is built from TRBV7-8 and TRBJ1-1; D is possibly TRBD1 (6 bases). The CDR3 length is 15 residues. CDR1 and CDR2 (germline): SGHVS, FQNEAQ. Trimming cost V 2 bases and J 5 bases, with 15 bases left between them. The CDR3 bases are TGTGCCAGCAGCTTAAGTGGGGGGGCGCGAACTGAAGCTTTCTTT. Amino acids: CASSLSGGARTEAFF.

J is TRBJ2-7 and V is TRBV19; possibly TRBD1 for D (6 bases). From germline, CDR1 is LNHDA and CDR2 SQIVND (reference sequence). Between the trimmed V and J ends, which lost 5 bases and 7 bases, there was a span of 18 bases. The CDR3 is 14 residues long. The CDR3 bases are TGTGCCAGTAGTCGTGACAGGTGGATCAGGGAGCAGTACTTC. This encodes CASSRDRWIREQYF.

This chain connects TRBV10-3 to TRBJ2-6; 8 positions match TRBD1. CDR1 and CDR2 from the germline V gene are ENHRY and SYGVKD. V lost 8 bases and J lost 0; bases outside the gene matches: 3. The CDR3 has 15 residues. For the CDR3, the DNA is TGTGCCATCCAGGACAGGGACTCTGGGGCCAACGTCCTGACTTTC. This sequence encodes CAIQDRDSGANVLTF.

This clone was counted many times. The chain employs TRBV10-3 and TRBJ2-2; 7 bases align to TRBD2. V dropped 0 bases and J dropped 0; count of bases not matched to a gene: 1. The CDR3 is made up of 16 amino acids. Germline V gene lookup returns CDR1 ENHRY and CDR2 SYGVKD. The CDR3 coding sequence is TGTGCCATCAGTGAGTCGGCGGGGGCGAACACCGGGGAGCTGTTTTTT. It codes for CAISESAGANTGELFF.

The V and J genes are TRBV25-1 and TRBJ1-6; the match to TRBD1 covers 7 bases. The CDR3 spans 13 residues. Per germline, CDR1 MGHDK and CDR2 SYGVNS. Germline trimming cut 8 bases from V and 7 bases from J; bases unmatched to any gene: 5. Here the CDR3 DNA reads TGTGCCAGCGCGGGACAGCTAAATTCACCCCTCCACTTT. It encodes CASAGQLNSPLHF. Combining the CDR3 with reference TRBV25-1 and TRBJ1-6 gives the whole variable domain EADIYQTPRYLVIGTGKKITLECSQTMGHDKMYWYQQDPGMELHLIHYSYGVNSTEKGDLSSESTVSRIRTEHFPLTLESARPSHTSQYLCASAGQLNSPLHFGNGTRLTVT.

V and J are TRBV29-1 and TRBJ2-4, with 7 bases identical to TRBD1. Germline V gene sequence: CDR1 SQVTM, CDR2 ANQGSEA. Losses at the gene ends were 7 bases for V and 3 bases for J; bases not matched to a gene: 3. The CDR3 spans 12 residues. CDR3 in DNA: TGCAGCGGCCGGGACAGCAAAAACATTCAGTACTTC. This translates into CSGRDSKNIQYF. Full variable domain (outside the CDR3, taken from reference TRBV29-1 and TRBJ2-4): SAVISQKPSRDICQRGTSLTIQCQVDSQVTMMFWYRQQPGQSLTLIATANQGSEATYESGFVIDKFPISRPNLTFSTLTVSNMSPEDSSIYLCSGRDSKNIQYFGAGTRLSVL.

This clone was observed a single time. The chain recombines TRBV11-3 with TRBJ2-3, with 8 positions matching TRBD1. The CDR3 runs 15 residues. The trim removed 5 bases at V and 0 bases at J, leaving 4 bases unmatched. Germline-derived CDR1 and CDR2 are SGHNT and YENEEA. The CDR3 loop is CASSLGQGSTDTQYF. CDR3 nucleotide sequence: TGTGCCAGCAGCCTTGGACAGGGCAGCACAGATACGCAGTATTTT. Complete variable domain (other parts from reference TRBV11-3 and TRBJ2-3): EAGVVQSPRYKIIEKKQPVAFWCNPISGHNTLYWYLQNLGQGPELLIRYENEEAVDDSQLPKDRFSAERLKGVDSTLKIQPAELGDSAVYLCASSLGQGSTDTQYFGPGTRLTVL.

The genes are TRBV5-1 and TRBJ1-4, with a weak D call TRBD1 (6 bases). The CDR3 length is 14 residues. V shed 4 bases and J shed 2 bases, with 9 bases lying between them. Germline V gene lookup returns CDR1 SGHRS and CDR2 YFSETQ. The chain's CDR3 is CASSLTGTNEKLFF. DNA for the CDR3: TGCGCCAGCAGCCTCACAGGGACTAATGAAAAACTGTTTTTT.

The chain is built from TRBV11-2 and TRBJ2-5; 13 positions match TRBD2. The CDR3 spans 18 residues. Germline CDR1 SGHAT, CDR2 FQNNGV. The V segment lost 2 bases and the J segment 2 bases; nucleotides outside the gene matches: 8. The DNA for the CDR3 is TGTGCCAGCAGCTTAAAAGGACTAGCGGGGGCCCAACAAGAGACCCAGTACTTC. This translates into CASSLKGLAGAQQETQYF.

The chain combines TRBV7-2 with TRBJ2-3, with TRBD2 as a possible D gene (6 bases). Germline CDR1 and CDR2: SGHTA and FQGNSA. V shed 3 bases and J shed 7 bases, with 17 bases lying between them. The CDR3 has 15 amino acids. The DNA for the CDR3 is TGTGCCAGCAGCTTCGCTAGCGAACCTTGGAATACGCAGTATTTT. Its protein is CASSFASEPWNTQYF.

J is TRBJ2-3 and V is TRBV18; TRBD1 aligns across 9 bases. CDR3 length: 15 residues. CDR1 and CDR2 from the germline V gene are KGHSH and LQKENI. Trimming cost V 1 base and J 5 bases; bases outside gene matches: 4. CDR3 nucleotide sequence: TGTGCCAGCTCACCACGGACAGGGGCGGTAGATACGCAGTATTTT. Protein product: CASSPRTGAVDTQYF.

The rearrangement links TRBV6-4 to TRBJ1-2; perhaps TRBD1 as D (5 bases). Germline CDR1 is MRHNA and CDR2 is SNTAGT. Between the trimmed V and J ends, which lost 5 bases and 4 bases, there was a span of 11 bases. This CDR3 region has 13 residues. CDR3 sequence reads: CASSMAGSYGYTF. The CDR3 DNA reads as TGTGCCAGCAGTATGGCAGGGTCCTATGGCTACACCTTC.

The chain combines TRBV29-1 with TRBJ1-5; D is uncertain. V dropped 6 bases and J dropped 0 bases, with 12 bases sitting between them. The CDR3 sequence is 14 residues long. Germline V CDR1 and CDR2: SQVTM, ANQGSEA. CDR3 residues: CSVIEKNSNQPQHF. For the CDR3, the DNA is TGCAGCGTAATAGAAAAGAATAGCAATCAGCCCCAGCATTTT.

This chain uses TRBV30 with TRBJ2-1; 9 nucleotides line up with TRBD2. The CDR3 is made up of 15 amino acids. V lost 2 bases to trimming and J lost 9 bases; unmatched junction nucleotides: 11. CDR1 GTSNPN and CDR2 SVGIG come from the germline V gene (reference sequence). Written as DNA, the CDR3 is TGTGCCTGGAGTACTACTCGCGGGGGGGCCGCTGAGCAGTTCTTC. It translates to CAWSTTRGGAAEQFF.

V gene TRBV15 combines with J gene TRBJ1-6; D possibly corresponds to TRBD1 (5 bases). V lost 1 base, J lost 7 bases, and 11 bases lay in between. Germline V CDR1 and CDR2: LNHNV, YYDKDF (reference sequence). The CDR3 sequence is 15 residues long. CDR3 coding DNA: TGTGCCACCAGCAGAGCTACAGGCCGAAATTCACCCCTCCACTTT. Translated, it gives CATSRATGRNSPLHF.

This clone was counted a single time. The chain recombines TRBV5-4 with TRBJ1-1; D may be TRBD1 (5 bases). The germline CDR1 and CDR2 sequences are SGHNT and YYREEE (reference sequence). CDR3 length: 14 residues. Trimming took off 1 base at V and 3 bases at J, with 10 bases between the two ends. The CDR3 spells CASSLPGGYTEAFF. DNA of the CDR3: TGTGCCAGCAGCTTGCCGGGGGGGTACACTGAAGCTTTCTTT.

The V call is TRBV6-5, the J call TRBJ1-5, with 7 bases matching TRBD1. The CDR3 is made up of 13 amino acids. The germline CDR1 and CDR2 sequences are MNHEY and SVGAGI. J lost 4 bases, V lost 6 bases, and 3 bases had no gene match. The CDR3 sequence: CASRVGQNQPQHF. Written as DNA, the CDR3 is TGTGCCAGCAGGGTGGGACAGAATCAGCCCCAGCATTTT.